The 11 T cell receptor beta chains given below trace back to one sample, sequenced in a study of blood T cell repertoires in COVID-19. Sequencing used immunoSEQ multiplex PCR; TCRdb keeps in-frame clones, though not all of them. The table includes about 49,000 clones, about 90% detected once. Sequenced material: peripheral blood. Receptors originate from an elderly man with acute or convalescent COVID-19.

The rearrangement links TRBV28 to TRBJ1-6; D is perhaps TRBD1 (5 bases). Germline V gene sequence: CDR1 MDHEN, CDR2 SYDVKM. V lost 5 bases to trimming and J lost 6 bases, with 17 bases between them. This CDR3 is built from 16 residues. Here the CDR3 DNA reads TGTGCCAGCAGTCTCTGGGGGGGACCGAGTAATTCACCCCTCCACTTT. This translates into CASSLWGGPSNSPLHF.

In its sample, this clone was seen once. CDR3 coding DNA: TGCAGCGTTGAAGGCCAGGGCTCCTACAATGAGCAGTTCTTC. Protein product: CSVEGQGSYNEQFF. The chain is built from TRBV29-1 and TRBJ2-1; D is possibly TRBD1 (5 bases). V dropped 1 base and J dropped 0 bases, with 7 bases sitting between them. Germline V gives CDR1 SQVTM, CDR2 ANQGSEA. This CDR3 has 14 residues.

The chain recombines TRBV10-3 with TRBJ1-6, with TRBD1 matching over 9 bases. Germline lookup yields CDR1 ENHRY and CDR2 SYGVKD. CDR3 length: 13 residues. Trimming cost V 10 bases and J 7 bases; bases outside gene matches: 5. Here the CDR3 reads CASRTGDNSPLHF. Written as DNA, the CDR3 is TGTGCCAGCCGGACAGGGGACAATTCACCCCTCCACTTT.

This clone has only one observation. One end of the junction does not line up with germline, which may come from a read error. V and J are TRBV7-9 and TRBJ2-7, with D unclear. Germline V CDR1 and CDR2: SEHNR, FQNEAQ (reference sequence). The CDR3 contains 12 residues. The CDR3 spells CASNSISSEQYF. CDR3 DNA sequence: TGTGCCAGCAACTCCATATCCTCCGAGCAGTACTTC.

The chain has TRBV11-3 and TRBJ2-2; tentatively, D is TRBD1 (5 bases). The V gene lost 2 bases and the J gene lost 5 bases, with 18 bases spanning the gap. CDR3 length: 17 amino acids. Germline V gene lookup returns CDR1 SGHNT and CDR2 YENEEA. CDR3 loop: CASSLKRQFIMTGELFF. CDR3 DNA sequence: TGTGCCAGCAGCTTAAAAAGACAGTTCATTATGACCGGGGAGCTGTTTTTT. Drawing the rest from reference TRBV11-3 and TRBJ2-2, the complete variable domain is EAGVVQSPRYKIIEKKQPVAFWCNPISGHNTLYWYLQNLGQGPELLIRYENEEAVDDSQLPKDRFSAERLKGVDSTLKIQPAELGDSAVYLCASSLKRQFIMTGELFFGEGSRLTVL.

This chain joins TRBV28 and TRBJ1-4; possible D gene TRBD1, 5 bases. Trimming removed 3 bases at V and 4 bases at J, with 9 bases between. The germline V gene encodes CDR1 MDHEN and CDR2 SYDVKM. This CDR3 comprises 14 residues. The CDR3 coding sequence is TGTGCCAGCAGTTTGGGGGGTAGTAATGAAAAACTGTTTTTT. Protein product: CASSLGGSNEKLFF.

The chain uses TRBV28 and TRBJ2-7; D perhaps matches TRBD2 (6 bases). This CDR3 contains 14 residues. CDR1 is MDHEN, CDR2 SYDVKM, per germline. Trimming removed 3 bases at V and 7 bases at J, with 16 bases between. In DNA form, the CDR3 reads TGTGCCAGCAGTTTGTCCGGGGGAATAAGGGAGCAGTACTTC. It translates to CASSLSGGIREQYF.

Only a few counts were recorded for this clone. This chain joins TRBV30 and TRBJ1-5; a weak D match, TRBD1 (5 bases). The CDR3 is 15 amino acids. Germline CDR1 and CDR2: GTSNPN and SVGIG (reference sequence). The V gene lost 1 base and the J gene lost 8 bases, with 18 bases spanning the gap. CDR3 loop: CAWSAGFGNGEPQHF. In DNA, the CDR3 is TGTGCCTGGAGTGCAGGGTTTGGGAACGGAGAGCCCCAGCATTTT.

The CDR3 DNA reads TGCGCCAGCAGCTTGGATAACAATCAGCCCCAGCATTTT. This codes for CASSLDNNQPQHF. The chain carries TRBV5-1 and TRBJ1-5, with unresolved D. This CDR3 is built from 13 residues. The germline CDR1 and CDR2 sequences are SGHRS and YFSETQ. The V end lost 0 bases, the J end lost 3 bases, and 4 bases lay between the germline ends.

The rearrangement joins TRBV30 to TRBJ1-2, with 7 positions matching TRBD1. The J segment lost 3 bases and the V segment lost 2 bases, leaving 0 bases of the junction unmatched. The CDR3 runs to 12 residues. Per the germline V gene, CDR1 is GTSNPN and CDR2 is SVGIG (reference sequence). The CDR3 loop is CAWSQGDYGYTF. In nucleotides, the CDR3 is TGTGCCTGGAGTCAGGGGGACTATGGCTACACCTTC. Filled out from reference TRBV30 and TRBJ1-2, the complete variable domain reads SQTIHQWPATLVQPVGSPLSLECTVEGTSNPNLYWYRQAAGRGLQLLFYSVGIGQISSEVPQNLSASRPQDRQFILSSKKLLLSDSGFYLCAWSQGDYGYTFGSGTRLTVV.

The chain links TRBV5-1 to TRBJ1-1; 7 bases map to TRBD1. CDR1 and CDR2 (germline): SGHRS, YFSETQ. This CDR3 comprises 15 residues. Germline trimming cut 2 bases from V and 3 bases from J; bases unmatched to any gene: 7. The CDR3 bases are TGCGCCAGCAGCTTCGGCGCCAGGGGGGACACTGAAGCTTTCTTT. Its protein is CASSFGARGDTEAFF.